This T cell receptor beta chain emerged from a study of control samples from healthy donors and cancer patients. Produced via immunoSEQ multiplex PCR; TCRdb's table is partial and in-frame only. The repertoire includes 100,000 or so clones, about 85% of them detected once, and 1.3% sits in the top ten. This CDR3 is built from 13 residues. Trimming at V came to 3 bases and at J to 7 bases, leaving 6 bases not matched to a gene. The germline gives CDR1 SGDLS, CDR2 YYNGEE. Sequenced input: blood. This TCR derives from a woman aged 45 to 65 in good health. This chain links TRBV9 with TRBJ1-2; TRBD1 matches at 7 bases. CDR3 sequence (DNA): TGTGCCAGCAGCGCACAGAGGGGGCGTGGCTACACCTTC. Amino acids: CASSAQRGRGYTF.